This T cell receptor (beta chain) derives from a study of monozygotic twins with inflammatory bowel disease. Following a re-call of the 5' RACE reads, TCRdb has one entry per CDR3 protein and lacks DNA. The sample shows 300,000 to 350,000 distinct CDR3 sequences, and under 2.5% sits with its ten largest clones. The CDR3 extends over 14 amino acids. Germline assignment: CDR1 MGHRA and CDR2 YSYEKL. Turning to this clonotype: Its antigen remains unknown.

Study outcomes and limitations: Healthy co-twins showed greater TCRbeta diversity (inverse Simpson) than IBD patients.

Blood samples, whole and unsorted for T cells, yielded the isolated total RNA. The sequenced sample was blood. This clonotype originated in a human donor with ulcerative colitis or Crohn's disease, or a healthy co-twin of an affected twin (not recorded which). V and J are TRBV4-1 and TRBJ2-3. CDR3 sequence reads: CASSHYGRTDTQYF.